Each of the 7 T cell receptor beta chains below was sequenced from the same sample in a study of control samples from healthy donors and cancer patients. Assay: immunoSEQ multiplex PCR; the TCRdb copy retains only in-frame clones and omits some. In the table there are 160,000 or so clones, around 94% of which are singletons. The sequenced material came from PBMCs. The receptor set was obtained from a man in his fifties or sixties with colorectal cancer.

The J gene is TRBJ2-5, the V gene TRBV5-4, with TRBD1 as a possible D gene (6 bases). The ends were cut back, 4 bases at V and 5 bases at J, with 15 bases in the middle. Germline loops: CDR1 SGHNT, CDR2 YYREEE (reference sequence). The CDR3 is 14 amino acids. In nucleotides, the CDR3 is TGTGCCAGCAGCCCCGCCTACAGGGCCGAGACCCAGTACTTC. Translating it yields CASSPAYRAETQYF.

This chain joins TRBV9 and TRBJ1-2; 10 bases are shared with TRBD1. CDR3 length equals 16 residues. The J segment lost 4 bases and the V segment lost 0 bases, leaving 6 bases of the junction unmatched. CDR1 and CDR2 from the germline V gene are SGDLS and YYNGEE. The DNA of the CDR3 is TGTGCCAGCAGCGTAGGAGGGACAGGGGACGGCTATGGCTACACCTTC. This gives the protein CASSVGGTGDGYGYTF.

The rearrangement joins TRBV11-3 to TRBJ2-4; the D is unclear. The CDR3 has 13 residues. The germline V gene has CDR1 SGHNT and CDR2 YENEEA. V gave up 3 bases and J gave up 5 bases, with 8 bases separating them. DNA of the CDR3: TGTGCCAGCAGCTTGACGGGTCAAAACATTCAGTACTTC. This translates into CASSLTGQNIQYF. Full variable domain (rest looked up from reference TRBV11-3 and TRBJ2-4): EAGVVQSPRYKIIEKKQPVAFWCNPISGHNTLYWYLQNLGQGPELLIRYENEEAVDDSQLPKDRFSAERLKGVDSTLKIQPAELGDSAVYLCASSLTGQNIQYFGAGTRLSVL.

The chain is built from TRBV5-6 and TRBJ2-7, with TRBD1 identical over 9 bases. CDR3 length equals 14 residues. CDR1 is SGHDT, CDR2 YYEEEE, per germline. V was pared by 3 bases and J by 5 bases, with 6 bases of the junction left unmatched. The CDR3 reads CASSSDRGWHEQYF. The CDR3, as DNA: TGTGCCAGCAGCTCAGACAGGGGGTGGCACGAGCAGTACTTC.

The V gene is TRBV5-1, the J gene TRBJ2-7; no clear D. This CDR3 has 13 residues. V shed 2 bases and J shed 2 bases, with 8 bases lying between them. Germline lookup yields CDR1 SGHRS and CDR2 YFSETQ. CDR3 amino acids: CASSLTGTYEQYF. CDR3 DNA: TGCGCCAGCAGCTTAACGGGCACCTACGAGCAGTACTTC.

The chain carries TRBV30 and TRBJ1-1; 10 bases align to TRBD1. Germline V gives CDR1 GTSNPN, CDR2 SVGIG (reference sequence). J gave up 1 base and V 2 bases, and 4 bases lay outside the gene matches. The CDR3 runs to 15 residues. CDR3 sequence (DNA): TGTGCCTGGAGTTTTTGGGACAGGGGGAACACTGAAGCTTTCTTT. Its protein is CAWSFWDRGNTEAFF. The full variable domain, its missing parts supplied by reference TRBV30 and TRBJ1-1, is SQTIHQWPATLVQPVGSPLSLECTVEGTSNPNLYWYRQAAGRGLQLLFYSVGIGQISSEVPQNLSASRPQDRQFILSSKKLLLSDSGFYLCAWSFWDRGNTEAFFGQGTRLTVV.

CDR3 amino acids: CASSPPGGLATSVQYF. The CDR3 nucleotides read TGTGCCAGCAGCCCACCAGGGGGACTAGCTACCTCTGTGCAGTACTTC. The rearrangement uses TRBV3-1 (or the pseudogene TRBV3-2) and TRBJ2-7; 9 nucleotides line up with TRBD2. V shed 4 bases and J 9 bases; nucleotides not matched to a gene: 16. Germline CDR1 and CDR2: LGHDT and YNNKEL (reference sequence). CDR3 length: 16 residues.